The source of this TCR beta chain is a study of T-cell reconstitution after alpha-beta-depleted transplantation in children. Study outcomes and limitations: Some patients showed high day-60 TCRbeta diversity, which derived from surviving recipient T cells and thymic progenitors. At the one-year point after transplant, T-cell counts and TCRbeta diversity were found to come mostly from T cells that had been newly produced. Reportedly, roughly two months post-transplant, alpha-beta T cells arose from several hundred expanded graft clones.

In this sample, this clonotype turned up many times. No antigen is known for it. The CDR3 extends over 15 amino acids. The V end lost 0 bases, the J end lost 1 base, and 7 bases lay between the germline ends. Germline loops: CDR1 LGHNA, CDR2 YSLEER. Preparation of the TCRbeta library was carried out with unique molecular identifiers. MiXCR, applied by TCRdb to the PCR reads, yields one record per CDR3 protein. The sample includes hundreds of thousands of distinct CDR3 sequences, roughly 23% seen only once; the top ten take over 12%. V gene TRBV4-3 combines with J gene TRBJ2-1; D ambiguous. This sequence was found in a boy in the first two years of life who had a stem cell transplant for acute myeloid leukemia, so the T cells may come from the graft donor. Here the sequenced sample was PBMCs, mostly from graft donor cells, taken 360 days after TCRalphabeta/CD19-depleted stem cell transplant. CDR3: CASSQDVESYNEQFF. The CDR3, as DNA: TGCGCCAGCAGCCAAGACGTTGAGTCCTACAATGAGCAGTTCTTC.